This T cell receptor (beta chain) was found in a study of shared clonotypes between healthy human individuals. The CDR3 covers 14 residues. Looked up from germline, CDR1 is MDHEN and CDR2 is SYDVKM. The V gene lost 4 bases and the J gene lost 0 bases, with 10 bases spanning the gap. Authors' data handling: Junction-only sequences without quality scores came from ImmunoSEQ, so filtering differed. Libraries were prepared by immunoSEQ multiplex PCR; TCRdb keeps only in-frame clonotypes and omits some of them. The V and J calls and clone size were taken over from that table, and D and trimming were inferred from the DNA. The sample lists around 690,000 clones, less than 95% seen once, with approximately 35% in the top ten.

The receptor was isolated from a man aged 18 to 30 in good health. Some clones in this sample may be carry-over from other donors' samples. The chain employs TRBV28 and TRBJ2-7; D not certain. The material sequenced was memory CD8+ T cells from PBMCs. Subset reported: CD45RO+ cells pooled with CCR7-negative TemRA cells. CDR3: CASSSWTVSYEQYF. The CDR3 DNA reads as TGTGCCAGCAGTTCGTGGACGGTCTCCTACGAGCAGTACTTC.